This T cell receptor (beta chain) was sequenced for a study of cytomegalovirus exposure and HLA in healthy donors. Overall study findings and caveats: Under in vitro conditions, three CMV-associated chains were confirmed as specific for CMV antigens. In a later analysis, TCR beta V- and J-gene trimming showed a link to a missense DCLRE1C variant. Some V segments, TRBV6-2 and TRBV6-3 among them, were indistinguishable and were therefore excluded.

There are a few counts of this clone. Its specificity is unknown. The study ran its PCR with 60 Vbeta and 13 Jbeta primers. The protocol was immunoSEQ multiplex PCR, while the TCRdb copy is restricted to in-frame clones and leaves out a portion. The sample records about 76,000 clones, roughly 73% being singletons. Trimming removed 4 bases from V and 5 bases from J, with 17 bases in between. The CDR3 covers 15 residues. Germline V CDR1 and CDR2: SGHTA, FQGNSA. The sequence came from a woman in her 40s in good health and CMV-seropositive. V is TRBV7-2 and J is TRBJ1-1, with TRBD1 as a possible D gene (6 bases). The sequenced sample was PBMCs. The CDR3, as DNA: TGTGCCAGCAGCTCAACGTCCACAGGGAAGACTGAAGCTTTCTTT. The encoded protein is CASSSTSTGKTEAFF.